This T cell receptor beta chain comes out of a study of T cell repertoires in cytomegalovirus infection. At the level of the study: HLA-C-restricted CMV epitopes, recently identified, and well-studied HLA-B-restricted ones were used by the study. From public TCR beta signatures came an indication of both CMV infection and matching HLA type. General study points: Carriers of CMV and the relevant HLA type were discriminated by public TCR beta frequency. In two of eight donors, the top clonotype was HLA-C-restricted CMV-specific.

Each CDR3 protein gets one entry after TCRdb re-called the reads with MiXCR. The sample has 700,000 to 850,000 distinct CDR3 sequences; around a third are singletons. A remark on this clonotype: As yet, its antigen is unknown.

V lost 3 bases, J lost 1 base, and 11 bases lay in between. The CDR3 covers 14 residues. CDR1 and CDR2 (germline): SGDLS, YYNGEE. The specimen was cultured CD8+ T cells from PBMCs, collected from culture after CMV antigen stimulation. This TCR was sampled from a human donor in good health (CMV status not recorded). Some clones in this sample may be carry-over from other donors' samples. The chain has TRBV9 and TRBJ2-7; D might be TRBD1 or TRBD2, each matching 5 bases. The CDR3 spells CASSAGTSSYEQYF. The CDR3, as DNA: TGTGCCAGCAGCGCCGGGACCTCATCCTACGAGCAGTACTTC. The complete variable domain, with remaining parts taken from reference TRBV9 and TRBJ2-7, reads DSGVTQTPKHLITATGQRVTLRCSPRSGDLSVYWYQQSLDQGLQFLIQYYNGEERAKGNILERFSAQQFPDLHSELNLSSLELGDSALYFCASSAGTSSYEQYFGPGTRLTVT.